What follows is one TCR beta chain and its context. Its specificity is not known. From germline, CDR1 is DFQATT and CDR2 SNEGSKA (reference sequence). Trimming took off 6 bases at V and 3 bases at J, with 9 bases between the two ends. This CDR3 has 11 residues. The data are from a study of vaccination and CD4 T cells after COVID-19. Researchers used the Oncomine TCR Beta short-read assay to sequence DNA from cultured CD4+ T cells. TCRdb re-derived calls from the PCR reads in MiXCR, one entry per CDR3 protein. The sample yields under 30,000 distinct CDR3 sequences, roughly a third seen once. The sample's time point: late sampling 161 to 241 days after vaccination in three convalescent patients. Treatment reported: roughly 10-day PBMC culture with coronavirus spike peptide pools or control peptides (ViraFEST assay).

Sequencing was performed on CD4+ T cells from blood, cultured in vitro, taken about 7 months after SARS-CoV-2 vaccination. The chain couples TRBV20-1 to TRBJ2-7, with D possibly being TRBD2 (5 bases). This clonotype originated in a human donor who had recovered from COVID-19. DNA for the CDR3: TGCAGTGCCCCCGAGGGCTACGAGCAGTACTTC. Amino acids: CSAPEGYEQYF.